This record covers a single TCR beta chain. The sample is drawn from a study of blood T cell repertoires in COVID-19. The overall study: Specimens from acute and convalescent COVID-19 originated in the United States, Italy and Spain. Sample material is recorded as cDNA or gDNA derived from T cells, B-cell-depleted T cells, or PBMCs.

Assay: immunoSEQ multiplex PCR; the TCRdb copy retains only in-frame clones and omits some. The data hold about 46,000 clones, with roughly 88% observed a single time. This clonotype was obtained from a man over 45 with acute or convalescent COVID-19. The sequenced sample consisted of peripheral blood.

CDR3 region: CAISAPPAASGNTIYF. CDR3 DNA: TGTGCCATCAGTGCTCCTCCGGCGGCTTCTGGAAACACCATATATTTT. V gene TRBV10-3 combines with J gene TRBJ1-3; D ambiguous. The CDR3 consists of 16 residues. CDR1 and CDR2 (germline): ENHRY, SYGVKD. V dropped 4 bases and J dropped 1 base, with 14 bases sitting between them.